Detailed here is one T cell receptor (beta chain). This clone was seen a single time. Its antigen has not been determined. Per-base quality was not reported, and no clone a single base away is much larger than it. CDR1 is given as KGHSH and CDR2 as LQKENI, both from the germline V gene. The CDR3 spans 14 residues, from the cysteine through the phenylalanine. Only the CDR3 part of the read is kept: 42 bases, read in frame from the first base. Deletion took 3 bases off V and 2 bases off J, with a span of 9 bases between the germline ends. This entry comes from a study of blood T cell repertoires in COVID-19 (dated by TCRdb to 2020 to 2021). With regard to the full study: Samples covering the acute and convalescent phases of COVID-19 were provided by collaborators in the United States, Italy and Spain. The prospective study material was composed of cDNA or gDNA derived from T cells, B-cell-depleted T cells, or PBMCs. Deeply sampled blood TCRbeta repertoires from subjects exposed to, actively infected with, or recovered from COVID-19 were included in the dataset. The repertoires were released in a freely available public database intended as a resource for research on the immune response to SARS-CoV-2. The samples were drawn from two sources: the first 160 participants of the ongoing ImmuneRACE study, and about 1,300 subjects contributed by 6 global collaborators. The sample metadata nearly always contained a de-identified subject ID, COVID-19 status, age in years and sex. Where available, HLA class I and class II types were taken from metadata supplied by the sample provider and were not determined by assay-based typing. The paper as a whole reports these results and caveats: How much clinical and demographic metadata was included differed by source and by participant, and the metadata was provided uncurated.

At one collaborating source in Seattle, patients were enrolled during active infection and were followed longitudinally through the course of disease. The collaborating institutions used their own protocols to collect whole blood in K2EDTA tubes. For TCRbeta analysis, collaborators shipped samples in one of three forms: frozen whole blood, isolated PBMCs, or DNA extracted from either of those sample types. The immunoSEQ Assay, a bias-controlled multiplex PCR, was used to amplify TCRbeta CDR3 regions from genomic DNA. Per the original workflow: The number of nucleated cells in each sample was estimated from the amplification of reference gene primers within the assay. To quantify the absolute abundance of each unique TCRbeta CDR3 rearrangement, sequence reads were collapsed and filtered. For each sample, productive Simpson clonality was calculated as the square root of Simpson's diversity index across productive rearrangements. TCRdb retrieved this table from immuneACCESS and kept in-frame rearrangements only. Not all clones are present; in checked studies, unresolved V genes account for under half, and no reason is known for the remainder. V and J calls plus clone size are reproduced from that table; the DNA served to infer D and trimming. This sample is represented by approximately 60,000 clones; roughly 75% of them were singletons. Of the sample, approximately 15% is held by the ten largest clones.

The chain uses TRBV18 and TRBJ2-3; the D segment could be TRBD2, given 5 matching bases. The TCR comes from a man aged 55 to 69 with COVID-19, enrolled during active disease. The sequencing sample was made of peripheral blood. The CDR3 protein is CASSPPGSTDTQYF. The nucleotide sequence is TGTGCCAGCTCACCCCCGGGGTCCACAGATACGCAGTATTTT.